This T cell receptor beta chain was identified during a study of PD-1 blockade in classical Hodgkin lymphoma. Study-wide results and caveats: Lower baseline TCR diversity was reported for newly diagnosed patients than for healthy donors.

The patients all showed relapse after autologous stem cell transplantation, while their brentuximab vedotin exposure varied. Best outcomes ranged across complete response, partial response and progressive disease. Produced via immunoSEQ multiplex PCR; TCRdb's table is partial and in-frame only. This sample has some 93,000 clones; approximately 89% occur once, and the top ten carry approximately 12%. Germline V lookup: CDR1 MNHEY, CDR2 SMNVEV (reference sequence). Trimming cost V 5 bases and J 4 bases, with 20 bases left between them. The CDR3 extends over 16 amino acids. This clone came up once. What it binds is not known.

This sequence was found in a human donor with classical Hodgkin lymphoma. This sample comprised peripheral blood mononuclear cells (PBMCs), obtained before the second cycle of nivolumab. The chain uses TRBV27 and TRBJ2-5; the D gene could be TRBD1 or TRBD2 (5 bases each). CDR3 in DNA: TGTGCCAGCAGTCTTTTTCCGGGACGCCCGGCAGAGACCCAGTACTTC. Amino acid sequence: CASSLFPGRPAETQYF.